This TCR beta chain was found in a study of OX40 agonist ivuxolimab in advanced cancers. Overall study context: Ivuxolimab is an agonistic anti-OX40 (CD134) antibody, and patients were treated with it. Study-wide results and caveats: In a subset of nonresponders, normalized T-cell clonal expansion was also low.

Germline values: CDR1 SGHTA, CDR2 FQGTGA. The CDR3 is 15 residues long. Trimming took off 4 bases at V and 3 bases at J, with 15 bases between the two ends. As to this clone: Its antigen remains unknown.

TCRdb's table, derived via immunoSEQ multiplex PCR, lists solely in-frame clones and lacks some. This repertoire shows under 100,000 clones, more than 80% found once; its top ten account for about 2.3%. This chain uses TRBV7-3 with TRBJ2-5; a possible D gene is TRBD2 (6 bases). Sequencing was performed on CD4+ or CD8+ T cells sorted from blood, taken in a trial of the OX40 agonist ivuxolimab. This receptor was taken from an adult with an advanced solid tumor such as melanoma, head and neck, liver or kidney cancer. In DNA form, the CDR3 reads TGTGCCAGCAGCTCCGCGGGCGGGGTGGAAGAGACCCAGTACTTC. Translated, it gives CASSSAGGVEETQYF.